This T cell receptor beta chain appears in the sequencing data of a study of blood T cell repertoires in COVID-19. Deletions cut 2 bases from V and 7 bases from J, with 8 bases between. Germline CDR1 reads MNHEY; CDR2 reads SVGEGT. The CDR3 runs 13 residues. Repertoires were generated with immunoSEQ multiplex PCR, while TCRdb's copy carries only in-frame clones and drops some. Here the sample spans 300,000 to 400,000 clones, roughly 89% being singletons. This receptor was obtained from a woman aged 18-29 years who had recovered from COVID-19. The chain combines TRBV6-2 or TRBV6-3 with TRBJ2-2; no reliable D call. Material: peripheral blood. The CDR3 here is CASSYPSNGELFF. The CDR3 DNA is TGTGCCAGCAGTTACCCTTCTAACGGGGAGCTGTTTTTT.